The 13 T cell receptor beta chains reported below all come from one sample, sequenced in a study of cytomegalovirus exposure and HLA in healthy donors. The PCR had 60 Vbeta and 13 Jbeta primers. Here immunoSEQ multiplex PCR was the method, and the copy in TCRdb shows in-frame clones only, minus some. The sample records more than 150,000 clones, roughly nine tenths being singletons. Sample: PBMCs. Every receptor here comes from a girl under three years old in good health and CMV-seronegative.

The CDR3 bases are TGCGCCAGCAGCTTGGGTACCGCGGGGGGTTCAGATACGCAGTATTTT. It is translated as CASSLGTAGGSDTQYF. The chain couples TRBV5-1 to TRBJ2-3; 8 positions match TRBD2. CDR3 length: 16 amino acids. Germline CDR1 and CDR2: SGHRS and YFSETQ. The junction had 7 bases not matched to a gene; V was cut back by 0 bases and J by 4 bases.

V is TRBV5-5 and J is TRBJ1-4; maybe TRBD1 (6 bases). The CDR3 has 14 residues. Trimming stripped 4 bases from V and 2 bases from J, with 9 bases between. Per the germline V gene, CDR1 is SGHKS and CDR2 is YYEKEE (reference sequence). The CDR3 DNA follows: TGTGCCAGCAGCCCTGACAGGACTAATGAAAAACTGTTTTTT. This encodes CASSPDRTNEKLFF. Variable domain in full (rest from reference TRBV5-5 and TRBJ1-4): DAGVTQSPTHLIKTRGQQVTLRCSPISGHKSVSWYQQVLGQGPQFIFQYYEKEERGRGNFPDRFSARQFPNYSSELNVNALLLGDSALYLCASSPDRTNEKLFFGSGTQLSVL.

The chain combines TRBV4-1 with TRBJ2-7, with 9 bases that match TRBD2. This CDR3 is built from 16 residues. The junction had 11 bases not matched to a gene; V was cut back by 6 bases and J by 2 bases. CDR1 and CDR2 (germline): MGHRA, YSYEKL. CDR3 sequence: CASSLVAGVRPYEQYF. Written as DNA, the CDR3 is TGCGCCAGCAGTCTCGTAGCGGGGGTTCGCCCCTACGAGCAGTACTTC.

The chain has TRBV6-5 and TRBJ2-5, with D maybe TRBD2 (6 bases). With 0 bases removed from V and 4 bases from J, the gap between germline ends came to 12 bases. The CDR3 contains 15 residues. Germline V gene sequence: CDR1 MNHEY, CDR2 SVGAGI. CDR3 residues: CASSYSFGGRETQYF. CDR3 DNA sequence: TGTGCCAGCAGTTACTCTTTCGGAGGGAGAGAGACCCAGTACTTC.

A single count supports this clone. The J gene is TRBJ2-2, the V gene TRBV12-5; D is unclear. This CDR3 contains 16 residues. Per the germline V gene, CDR1 is LGHNT and CDR2 is FRNRAP. Deletions cut 5 bases from V and 6 bases from J, with 19 bases between. Written as DNA, the CDR3 is TGTGCTAGTGGTCCCCAGTTCCAGGTTGGCCCCGGGGAGCTGTTTTTT. It specifies CASGPQFQVGPGELFF. Filled out from reference TRBV12-5 and TRBJ2-2, the complete variable domain reads DARVTQTPRHKVTEMGQEVTMRCQPILGHNTVFWYRQTMMQGLELLAYFRNRAPLDDSGMPKDRFSAEMPDATLATLKIQPSEPRDSAVYFCASGPQFQVGPGELFFGEGSRLTVL.

In this sample, this clone turned up once. The chain uses TRBV29-1 and TRBJ2-5, with D possibly TRBD2 on 6 matching bases. With 6 bases removed from V and 4 bases from J, the gap between germline ends came to 18 bases. This CDR3 spans 14 amino acids. Germline loops: CDR1 SQVTM, CDR2 ANQGSEA. Written as DNA, the CDR3 is TGCAGCGTGGTACCGGCGGGGTCGATAGAGACCCAGTACTTC. Encoded protein: CSVVPAGSIETQYF.

V usage is TRBV12-5 and J usage is TRBJ1-6, with 10 nucleotides matching TRBD1. Germline V gene sequence: CDR1 LGHNT, CDR2 FRNRAP. Trimming removed 6 bases from V and 7 bases from J; junction bases left unmatched: 9. This CDR3 has 16 amino acids. CDR3 nucleotides: TGTGCTAGTGGCTTTCGTGGACAGGGGGTGAATTCACCCCTCCACTTT. Its protein is CASGFRGQGVNSPLHF.

This rearrangement joins TRBV7-7 to TRBJ2-5, with 8 bases fitting TRBD1. J was trimmed by 4 bases and V by 4 bases; bases with no gene match: 14. Germline V lookup: CDR1 SSHAT, CDR2 FNYEAQ (reference sequence). CDR3 length: 17 amino acids. In nucleotides, the CDR3 is TGTGCCAGCAGCTCTTATCCTCCAGGGGGCGCGGGAGAGACCCAGTACTTC. This encodes CASSSYPPGGAGETQYF.

This chain links TRBV6-7 with TRBJ2-2, with TRBD2 matching over 7 bases. TRBV6-7 is given ORF status, its function remaining uncertain. The V segment lost 7 bases and the J segment 3 bases; nucleotides outside the gene matches: 2. CDR3 length: 13 amino acids. The CDR3 coding sequence is TGTGCCAGCAACGCGGGGGACACCGGGGAGCTGTTTTTT. As protein: CASNAGDTGELFF.

In this sample, this clone turned up once. The gene calls are TRBV2 and TRBJ2-1; tentative D call: TRBD2 (6 bases). Germline V gene sequence: CDR1 SNHLY, CDR2 FYNNEI. Trimming took off 1 base at V and 4 bases at J, with 14 bases between the two ends. This CDR3 spans 16 amino acids. The DNA of the CDR3 is TGTGCCAGCAGTGAAGATGTGTGGAGCGGGTACAATGAGCAGTTCTTC. Its translation is CASSEDVWSGYNEQFF.

The chain is built from TRBV5-1 and TRBJ2-5; TRBD2 matches 9 bases. This CDR3 spans 16 amino acids. V dropped 8 bases and J dropped 4; count of bases not matched to a gene: 15. CDR1 is SGHRS and CDR2 is YFSETQ in the germline V gene. The CDR3 DNA sequence: TGCGCCAGTAGAGTTGGGGCGGGAGGGCCAAGAGAGACCCAGTACTTC. It specifies CASRVGAGGPRETQYF. The whole variable domain, remainder taken from reference TRBV5-1 and TRBJ2-5, is KAGVTQTPRYLIKTRGQQVTLSCSPISGHRSVSWYQQTPGQGLQFLFEYFSETQRNKGNFPGRFSGRQFSNSRSEMNVSTLELGDSALYLCASRVGAGGPRETQYFGPGTRLLVL.

The chain combines TRBV6-5 with TRBJ2-7; TRBD1 aligns across 11 bases. Germline CDR1 is MNHEY and CDR2 is SVGAGI. This CDR3 is 15 amino acids long. After removal of 6 bases from V and 4 bases from J, the junction contained 8 bases not matched to a gene. The CDR3 coding sequence is TGTGCCAGCAGATGGACCGGGACAGGGGGATACGAGCAGTACTTC. Amino acid sequence: CASRWTGTGGYEQYF.

The chain has TRBV5-6 and TRBJ1-1, with a tentative D call TRBD1 (5 bases). CDR1 and CDR2 (germline): SGHDT, YYEEEE. Trimming took 0 bases from V and 10 from J, leaving 10 bases between them. This CDR3 has 12 residues. The CDR3 DNA follows: TGTGCCAGCAGCTTGGTAACAGGTGGAGCTTTCTTT. Translating gives CASSLVTGGAFF.